This T cell receptor (beta chain) was documented in a study of patients and donors after allogeneic stem cell transplantation. CDR1 and CDR2 from the germline V gene are SNHLY and FYNNEI. V trimming: 6 bases; J trimming: 8 bases; junction bases outside the gene matches: 4. This CDR3 is built from 13 residues. TCRdb processed the RT-PCR reads anew with MiXCR; each CDR3 protein has one entry. The sample yields over 1,500 distinct CDR3 sequences, around 23% seen once. This chain connects TRBV2 to TRBJ2-1, with 10 nucleotides matching TRBD2. The specimen sequenced was blood, either unsorted or a sorted T cell fraction (not recorded which). This receptor was obtained from a human donor who was either an allogeneic HSCT recipient or a stem cell or donor lymphocyte infusion donor (not recorded which). It is not recorded whose cells these are; they may come from a transplant donor. The CDR3 region is CASSSGTSDEQFF. The CDR3 DNA is TGTGCCAGCAGCTCCGGGACTAGCGATGAGCAGTTCTTC. Looking up the rest from reference TRBV2 and TRBJ2-1 gives the full variable domain: EPEVTQTPSHQVTQMGQEVILRCVPISNHLYFYWYRQILGQKVEFLVSFYNNEISEKSEIFDDQFSVERPDGSNFTLKIRSTKLEDSAMYFCASSSGTSDEQFFGPGTRLTVL.